A few counts support the clone carrying this TCR beta chain. Its target is unknown. Unique molecular identifiers featured in each of the TCR beta cDNA libraries. TCRdb re-called the PCR reads through MiXCR, storing one row per CDR3 protein. The sample lists roughly 700,000 distinct CDR3 sequences, 25% to 30% occurring once. Germline CDR1 is LGHDT and CDR2 is YNNKEL (reference sequence). The CDR3 is 14 amino acids. With 0 bases removed from V and 3 bases from J, the gap between germline ends came to 8 bases. The entry originates in a study of post-analysis software for immune sequencing data. Broader study findings: TRBV5-6, TRBV5-1 and TRBV20-1 belonged to a set of a handful of TRBV segments that were more frequent in patients than controls. There was significantly lower normalized Chao1 diversity in multiple sclerosis patients than in controls.

The sample comprised blood. The origin of this receptor is a girl aged 10-17 years with multiple sclerosis. The chain recombines TRBV3-1 with TRBJ2-5; TRBD2 might be the D (6 bases). The CDR3 protein is CASSQDGGKETQYF. CDR3 in DNA: TGTGCCAGCAGCCAAGATGGGGGGAAAGAGACCCAGTACTTC.